This TCR beta chain stems from a study of blood T cell repertoires in COVID-19. Assignments of participants to cohorts depended upon their own reported clinical history. The study counted Cohort 3 donors as recovered given two negative PCRs, clearance, or symptom resolution. Germline trimming cut 5 bases from V and 0 bases from J; bases unmatched to any gene: 12. The CDR3 extends over 17 amino acids. Germline V gene sequence: CDR1 MNHNY, CDR2 SVGAGI (reference sequence). Profiled with immunoSEQ multiplex PCR; TCRdb holds only in-frame clones, not every one. The sample has hundreds of thousands of clones, 75% to 90% seen once; the top ten hold around 1.1%.

The sample taken for sequencing was PBMCs or T cells enriched from blood (not recorded which). This clonotype was sampled from a man aged 30 to 39 who had recovered from COVID-19. The V and J genes are TRBV6-6 and TRBJ2-7; 8 positions agree with TRBD2. This chain's CDR3 is CASSLSPRGRSSYEQYF. The CDR3 DNA is TGTGCCAGCAGTCTCTCCCCCCGCGGGAGGTCCTCCTACGAGCAGTACTTC.